This T cell receptor beta chain is from a study of T cell repertoires in cytomegalovirus infection. Study details: Both recently identified HLA-C-restricted and well-studied HLA-B-restricted CMV epitopes were used in the study. Both CMV infection and a matching HLA type were indicated by public TCR beta signatures.

Worth noting for this clonotype: What it recognizes is unknown.

Trimming stripped 5 bases from V and 0 bases from J, with 8 bases between. The germline CDR1 and CDR2 sequences are MNHEY and SMNVEV (reference sequence). CDR3 length: 15 amino acids. TCRdb re-derived calls from the reads in MiXCR, one entry per CDR3 protein. Seen here are hundreds of thousands of distinct CDR3 sequences, about 33% observed once, and the top ten hold 15% to 20%. Sequences were derived from cultured PBMCs, sampled from culture after CMV antigen stimulation. The chain links TRBV27 to TRBJ2-6; no clear D. This TCR derives from a human donor in good health (CMV status not recorded). Some clones in this sample may be carry-over from other donors' samples. CDR3 sequence reads: CASSPSVSGANVLTF. CDR3 in DNA: TGTGCCAGCAGTCCCTCGGTCTCTGGGGCCAACGTCCTGACTTTC.